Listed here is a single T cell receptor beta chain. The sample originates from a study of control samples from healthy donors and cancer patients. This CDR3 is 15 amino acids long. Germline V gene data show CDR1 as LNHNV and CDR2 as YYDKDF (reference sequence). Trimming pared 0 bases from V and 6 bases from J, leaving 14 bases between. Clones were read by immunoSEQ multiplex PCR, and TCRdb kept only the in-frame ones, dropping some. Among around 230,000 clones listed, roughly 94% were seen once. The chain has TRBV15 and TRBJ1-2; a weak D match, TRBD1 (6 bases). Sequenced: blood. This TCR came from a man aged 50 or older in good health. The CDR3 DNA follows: TGTGCCACCAGCAGAGATCTGCAGAGGGGGAATGGCTACACCTTC. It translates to CATSRDLQRGNGYTF.